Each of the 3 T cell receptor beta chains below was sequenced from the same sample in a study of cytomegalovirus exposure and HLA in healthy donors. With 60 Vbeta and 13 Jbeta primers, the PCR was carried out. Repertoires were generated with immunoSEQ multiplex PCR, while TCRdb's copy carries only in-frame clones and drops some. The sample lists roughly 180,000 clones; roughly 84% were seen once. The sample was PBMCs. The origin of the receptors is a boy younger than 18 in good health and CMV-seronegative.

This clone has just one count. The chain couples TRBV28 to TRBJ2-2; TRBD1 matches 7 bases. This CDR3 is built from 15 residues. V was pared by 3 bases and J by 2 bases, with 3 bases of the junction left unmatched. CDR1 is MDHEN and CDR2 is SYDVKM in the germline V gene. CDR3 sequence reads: CASSFWDSNTGELFF. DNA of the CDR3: TGTGCCAGCAGTTTCTGGGACAGTAACACCGGGGAGCTGTTTTTT.

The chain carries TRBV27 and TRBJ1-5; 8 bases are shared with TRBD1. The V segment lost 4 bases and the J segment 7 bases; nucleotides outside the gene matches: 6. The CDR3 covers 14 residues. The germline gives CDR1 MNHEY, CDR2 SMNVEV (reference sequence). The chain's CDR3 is CASSSGTGVQPQHF. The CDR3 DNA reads TGTGCCAGCAGTTCCGGGACAGGAGTACAGCCCCAGCATTTT.

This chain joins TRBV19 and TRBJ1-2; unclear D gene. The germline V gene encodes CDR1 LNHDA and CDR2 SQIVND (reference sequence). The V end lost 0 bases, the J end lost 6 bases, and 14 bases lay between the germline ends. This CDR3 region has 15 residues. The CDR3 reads CASSIDLEGINGYTF. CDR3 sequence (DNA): TGTGCCAGTAGTATAGATCTCGAGGGAATCAATGGCTACACCTTC.